The 9 T cell receptor beta chains given below trace back to one sample, sequenced in a study of blood T cell repertoires in COVID-19. Produced via immunoSEQ multiplex PCR; TCRdb's table is partial and in-frame only. The repertoire consists of 180,000 or so clones, with about 76% occurring once and the leading ten covering just over 8.5%. Sequencing was done on a sample of peripheral blood. These receptors originate from a woman between 50 and 59 years old with active or convalescent COVID-19.

V usage is TRBV10-3 and J usage is TRBJ2-4, with D possibly being TRBD2 (6 bases). The CDR3 covers 11 residues. With 8 bases removed from V and 8 bases from J, the gap between germline ends came to 10 bases. Germline V gene sequence: CDR1 ENHRY, CDR2 SYGVKD. CDR3 sequence reads: CAIASGDIQYF. The DNA for the CDR3 is TGTGCCATCGCGTCGGGGGACATTCAGTACTTC.

The chain recombines TRBV10-1 with TRBJ1-5, with a possible D match to TRBD1 (5 bases). Trimming took 3 bases from V and 4 from J, leaving 10 bases between them. The CDR3 contains 14 residues. Germline lookup yields CDR1 WNHNN and CDR2 SYGVQD (reference sequence). The DNA for the CDR3 is TGCGCCAGCAGTGAACCTTGGACAAATCAGCCCCAGCATTTT. It encodes CASSEPWTNQPQHF.

This clone appeared once. V usage is TRBV6-6 and J usage is TRBJ2-1; 16 positions match TRBD2. V was pared by 6 bases and J by 1 base, with 9 bases of the junction left unmatched. The CDR3 is made up of 19 amino acids. Germline lookup yields CDR1 MNHNY and CDR2 SVGAGI (reference sequence). The CDR3: CASSFPGTSGRASYNEQFF. CDR3 in DNA: TGTGCCAGCAGCTTCCCCGGGACTAGCGGGAGGGCGTCCTACAATGAGCAGTTCTTC.

This chain links TRBV5-1 with TRBJ1-5, with a tentative D call TRBD1 (6 bases). The CDR3 sequence is 15 residues long. The germline gives CDR1 SGHRS, CDR2 YFSETQ. The ends were cut back, 4 bases at V and 5 bases at J, with 16 bases in the middle. In DNA form, the CDR3 reads TGCGCCAGCAGCCCCGAGACAGGCCCCTATCAGCCCCAGCATTTT. Encoded protein: CASSPETGPYQPQHF. The full variable domain, in which reference TRBV5-1 and TRBJ1-5 provide the parts outside the CDR3, is KAGVTQTPRYLIKTRGQQVTLSCSPISGHRSVSWYQQTPGQGLQFLFEYFSETQRNKGNFPGRFSGRQFSNSRSEMNVSTLELGDSALYLCASSPETGPYQPQHFGDGTRLSIL.

The genes are TRBV3-1 (or the pseudogene TRBV3-2) and TRBJ1-1, with TRBD1 matching 9 bases. The germline gives CDR1 LGHDT, CDR2 YNNKEL (reference sequence). The ends lost 3 bases at V and 1 base at J; junction bases unmatched: 6. This CDR3 comprises 16 residues. CDR3 nucleotide sequence: TGTGCCAGCAGCCACTTTGGGACAGGGACGAACACTGAAGCTTTCTTT. Its protein product is CASSHFGTGTNTEAFF.

This clone was recorded only once. The gene calls are TRBV9 and TRBJ2-1; 13 bases are shared with TRBD2. With V trimmed by 3 bases and J by 9 bases, 9 bases remained unmatched. Germline V gene lookup returns CDR1 SGDLS and CDR2 YYNGEE. This CDR3 has 16 residues. The CDR3 region is CASSDLLAGGLVEQFF. The CDR3 DNA sequence: TGTGCCAGCAGCGACTTACTAGCGGGAGGGTTAGTTGAGCAGTTCTTC.

This clone was seen only once. The chain combines TRBV6-1 with TRBJ1-4; possible D gene TRBD1, 6 bases. Germline CDR1 reads MNHNS; CDR2 reads SASEGT. This CDR3 is 14 amino acids long. Trimming took off 3 bases at V and 7 bases at J, with 12 bases between the two ends. CDR3 in DNA: TGTGCCAGCAGTGAGAGGGGGTATAGTGAAAAACTGTTTTTT. Encoded protein: CASSERGYSEKLFF.

This chain links TRBV5-5 with TRBJ2-2; tentatively, D is TRBD1 (5 bases). Trimming shortened V by 4 bases and J by 1 base, and 8 bases separated the two germline ends. Germline V gene lookup returns CDR1 SGHKS and CDR2 YYEKEE (reference sequence). The CDR3 runs 14 residues. The DNA for the CDR3 is TGTGCCAGCAGCCCGACAGTGAACACCGGGGAGCTGTTTTTT. Translating it yields CASSPTVNTGELFF.

The V call is TRBV28, the J call TRBJ2-3, with 10 bases matching TRBD2. After removal of 2 bases from V and 9 bases from J, the junction contained 8 bases not matched to a gene. The CDR3 length is 15 residues. Per the germline V gene, CDR1 is MDHEN and CDR2 is SYDVKM. The CDR3 region is CASSLAAGGQRTQYF. DNA for the CDR3: TGTGCCAGCAGTTTAGCAGCGGGGGGGCAGAGGACGCAGTATTTT.